The entry below describes one T cell receptor (beta chain). The data stem from a study of blood T cell repertoires in COVID-19. About the study: COVID-19 samples collected from the United States, Italy and Spain covered acute and convalescent phases. In each case, the material was cDNA or gDNA derived from T cells, B-cell-depleted T cells, or PBMCs.

Germline CDR1 is MGHRA and CDR2 is YSYEKL. This CDR3 has 17 amino acids. V lost 0 bases, J lost 0 bases, and 13 bases lay in between. Per the original methods: Quantification of nucleated cells was approximated via reference gene primer amplification. Only in-frame clones appear in the TCRdb table, and some are missing; sequencing was by immunoSEQ multiplex PCR. V, J and clone size are taken as reported in that table, and D and trimming were inferred from the DNA itself. The sample carries approximately 11,000 clones, just under 85% recorded once. The chain recombines TRBV4-1 with TRBJ2-3; maybe TRBD1 (5 bases). Material for sequencing was peripheral blood. This clonotype was sampled from a man aged 50 to 59 with active COVID-19. The CDR3 protein is CASSQDGDRSSTDTQYF. In DNA form, the CDR3 reads TGCGCCAGCAGCCAAGACGGTGACAGATCTAGCACAGATACGCAGTATTTT.